A selection of T cell receptor beta chains follows, all from one sample in a study of PD-1 blockade in mismatch repair-deficient tumors. The data were produced by immunoSEQ multiplex PCR, yet TCRdb's version contains in-frame clones alone and is incomplete. The table includes over 60,000 clones, 88% detected once. Sequencing used peripheral blood, obtained 52 weeks after starting pembrolizumab. These receptors all come from an adult with mismatch repair-deficient cancer. Each CDR3 is given with its conserved first and last residue. Each record gives: J gene, D gene, V gene, clone size, CDR3 protein, CDR3 DNA. The D gene is left open where the match is weak. Clone size, where shown, is once, few, many, or a class for clones that have expanded.

j_call: TRBJ2-5
d_call: .
v_call: TRBV6-5
clone_size: .
cdr3_aa: CASSLKGRPETQYF
cdr3_nt: TGTGCCAGCAGTCTCAAGGGGCGCCCAGAGACCCAGTACTTC

j_call: TRBJ2-6
d_call: .
v_call: TRBV27
clone_size: once
cdr3_aa: CASSGSSGANVLTF
cdr3_nt: TGTGCCAGCAGCGGGTCGTCTGGGGCCAACGTCCTGACTTTC

j_call: TRBJ1-1
d_call: .
v_call: TRBV15
clone_size: .
cdr3_aa: CATSSRLYTEAFF
cdr3_nt: TGTGCCACCAGCAGTAGGCTCTACACTGAAGCTTTCTTT

j_call: TRBJ2-7
d_call: TRBD1
v_call: TRBV6-1
clone_size: .
cdr3_aa: CASLRTGEINEQYF
cdr3_nt: TGTGCCAGCTTAAGGACAGGGGAGATAAACGAGCAGTACTTC

j_call: TRBJ2-4
d_call: .
v_call: TRBV19
clone_size: once
cdr3_aa: CASSTLGAVIAKNIQYF
cdr3_nt: TGTGCCAGTAGTACCCTGGGGGCGGTAATAGCCAAAAACATTCAGTACTTC

j_call: TRBJ2-5
d_call: .
v_call: TRBV6-5
clone_size: .
cdr3_aa: CASSYRKNSQETQYF
cdr3_nt: TGTGCCAGCAGTTACCGCAAGAACTCACAAGAGACCCAGTACTTC

j_call: TRBJ2-7
d_call: .
v_call: TRBV7-9
clone_size: .
cdr3_aa: CASSLVPRDTGSGEQYF
cdr3_nt: TGTGCCAGCAGCTTAGTACCCCGGGACACGGGGTCGGGGGAGCAGTACTTC

j_call: TRBJ1-5
d_call: .
v_call: TRBV28
clone_size: .
cdr3_aa: CASSLLGAPQHF
cdr3_nt: TGTGCCAGCAGTTTATTAGGGGCTCCCCAGCATTTT

j_call: TRBJ2-7
d_call: TRBD1
v_call: TRBV28
clone_size: .
cdr3_aa: CASSTIGTGDYEQYF
cdr3_nt: TGTGCCAGCAGCACGATAGGGACAGGGGATTACGAGCAGTACTTC

j_call: TRBJ2-2
d_call: .
v_call: TRBV2
clone_size: .
cdr3_aa: CASSEGAGELFF
cdr3_nt: TGTGCCAGCAGTGAAGGGGCAGGGGAGCTGTTTTTT

j_call: TRBJ2-5
d_call: .
v_call: TRBV7-8
clone_size: once
cdr3_aa: CASSTLTDQETQYF
cdr3_nt: TGTGCCAGCAGCACCTTGACAGACCAAGAGACCCAGTACTTC

j_call: TRBJ2-1
d_call: TRBD2
v_call: TRBV19
clone_size: .
cdr3_aa: CASSMKTSGRSYNEQFF
cdr3_nt: TGTGCCAGTAGTATGAAGACTAGCGGGAGGTCCTACAATGAGCAGTTCTTC

j_call: TRBJ2-7
d_call: .
v_call: TRBV7-2
clone_size: .
cdr3_aa: CASSLDDVREQYF
cdr3_nt: TGTGCCAGCAGCTTAGATGACGTACGGGAGCAGTACTTC

j_call: TRBJ2-5
d_call: .
v_call: TRBV11-1
clone_size: .
cdr3_aa: CASSLGRGGAQTQYF
cdr3_nt: TGTGCCAGCAGCTTAGGTCGGGGAGGAGCACAGACCCAGTACTTC

j_call: TRBJ2-5
d_call: TRBD2
v_call: TRBV27
clone_size: .
cdr3_aa: CASSPSSGEQETQYF
cdr3_nt: TGTGCCAGCAGTCCATCTAGCGGGGAACAAGAGACCCAGTACTTC

j_call: TRBJ1-2
d_call: .
v_call: TRBV10-3
clone_size: .
cdr3_aa: CAISSDSFNYGYTF
cdr3_nt: TGTGCCATCAGTTCAGACAGTTTCAACTATGGCTACACCTTC

j_call: TRBJ1-4
d_call: .
v_call: TRBV27
clone_size: few
cdr3_aa: CASSLVPDEKLFF
cdr3_nt: TGTGCCAGCAGCTTAGTGCCAGACGAAAAACTGTTTTTT

j_call: TRBJ2-4
d_call: .
v_call: TRBV7-9
clone_size: .
cdr3_aa: CASSLGAALAKNIQYF
cdr3_nt: TGTGCCAGCAGCTTAGGTGCGGCCCTCGCCAAAAACATTCAGTACTTC

j_call: TRBJ2-5
d_call: TRBD2
v_call: TRBV5-1
clone_size: .
cdr3_aa: CASSPLGRLALRETQYF
cdr3_nt: TGCGCCAGCAGCCCTCTGGGCCGACTAGCGTTGAGAGAGACCCAGTACTTC

j_call: TRBJ1-1
d_call: .
v_call: TRBV11-2
clone_size: .
cdr3_aa: CASSPGPGGEAFF
cdr3_nt: TGTGCCAGCAGCCCGGGACCCGGTGGTGAAGCTTTCTTT

j_call: TRBJ2-3
d_call: .
v_call: TRBV5-8
clone_size: .
cdr3_aa: CASSLWYQTGGYF
cdr3_nt: TGTGCCAGCAGCTTGTGGTACCAAACTGGGGGGTATTTT

j_call: TRBJ2-7
d_call: .
v_call: TRBV5-6
clone_size: .
cdr3_aa: CASSLEGGRYEQYF
cdr3_nt: TGTGCCAGCAGCTTGGAGGGGGGGAGATACGAGCAGTACTTC

j_call: TRBJ2-1
d_call: TRBD2
v_call: TRBV7-6
clone_size: .
cdr3_aa: CASSLDPGLAGGSSYNEQFF
cdr3_nt: TGTGCCAGCAGCTTAGACCCGGGACTAGCGGGAGGGAGCTCCTACAATGAGCAGTTCTTC

j_call: TRBJ2-1
d_call: .
v_call: TRBV4-3
clone_size: once
cdr3_aa: CASSQDHTMVREQFF
cdr3_nt: TGCGCCAGCAGCCAAGATCATACTATGGTACGCGAGCAGTTCTTC

j_call: TRBJ2-2
d_call: .
v_call: TRBV2
clone_size: few
cdr3_aa: CASSQDTGELFF
cdr3_nt: TGTGCCAGCAGTCAGGACACCGGGGAGCTGTTTTTT

j_call: TRBJ2-5
d_call: .
v_call: TRBV9
clone_size: once
cdr3_aa: CASSTPGKEQETQYF
cdr3_nt: TGTGCCAGCAGCACCCCGGGGAAGGAACAAGAGACCCAGTACTTC

j_call: TRBJ2-3
d_call: .
v_call: TRBV11-2
clone_size: .
cdr3_aa: CASTILDTQYF
cdr3_nt: TGTGCCAGCACCATTCTAGATACGCAGTATTTT

j_call: TRBJ2-5
d_call: TRBD2
v_call: TRBV7-9
clone_size: .
cdr3_aa: CASSHRLAERIQETQYF
cdr3_nt: TGTGCCAGCAGCCACCGACTAGCGGAGAGGATTCAAGAGACCCAGTACTTC

j_call: TRBJ1-1
d_call: .
v_call: TRBV6-5
clone_size: .
cdr3_aa: CASSYPVSGAFF
cdr3_nt: TGTGCCAGCAGTTACCCTGTATCGGGAGCTTTCTTT

j_call: TRBJ2-1
d_call: .
v_call: TRBV19
clone_size: .
cdr3_aa: CASSDRDTYNEQFF
cdr3_nt: TGTGCCAGTAGTGACCGGGACACTTACAATGAGCAGTTCTTC

j_call: TRBJ2-1
d_call: .
v_call: TRBV7-2
clone_size: few
cdr3_aa: CASSLGNEQFF
cdr3_nt: TGTGCCAGCAGCTTAGGGAATGAGCAGTTCTTC

j_call: TRBJ2-1
d_call: .
v_call: TRBV5-1
clone_size: .
cdr3_aa: CASSVIAEGSNEQFF
cdr3_nt: TGCGCCAGCAGCGTAATAGCGGAGGGGAGCAATGAGCAGTTCTTC

j_call: TRBJ2-7
d_call: .
v_call: TRBV30
clone_size: .
cdr3_aa: CAWSEGLDYEQYF
cdr3_nt: TGTGCCTGGAGTGAAGGGTTGGACTACGAGCAGTACTTC

j_call: TRBJ1-1
d_call: .
v_call: TRBV29-1
clone_size: .
cdr3_aa: CSVERPKNTEAFF
cdr3_nt: TGCAGCGTTGAAAGACCGAAGAACACTGAAGCTTTCTTT

j_call: TRBJ1-3
d_call: .
v_call: TRBV7-9
clone_size: .
cdr3_aa: CASSLGLRDYSGNTIYF
cdr3_nt: TGTGCCAGCAGCTTAGGTCTCCGGGATTACTCTGGAAACACCATATATTTT

j_call: TRBJ1-2
d_call: .
v_call: TRBV7-9
clone_size: .
cdr3_aa: CASSVLGTNYGYTF
cdr3_nt: TGTGCCAGCAGCGTACTTGGGACAAACTATGGCTACACCTTC

j_call: TRBJ2-1
d_call: .
v_call: TRBV15
clone_size: .
cdr3_aa: CATSRDSSVAGEQFF
cdr3_nt: TGTGCCACCAGCAGAGATTCGTCGGTGGCCGGGGAGCAGTTCTTC

j_call: TRBJ2-7
d_call: .
v_call: TRBV11-2
clone_size: .
cdr3_aa: CASSLDRVSASYEQYF
cdr3_nt: TGTGCCAGCAGCTTAGATCGGGTTAGCGCCTCCTACGAGCAGTACTTC

j_call: TRBJ1-1
d_call: .
v_call: TRBV5-1
clone_size: .
cdr3_aa: CASTRTGNTEAFF
cdr3_nt: TGCGCCAGCACGAGAACTGGGAACACTGAAGCTTTCTTT

j_call: TRBJ2-7
d_call: .
v_call: TRBV2
clone_size: .
cdr3_aa: CASSGTSNRGSSYEQYF
cdr3_nt: TGTGCCAGCAGCGGGACCAGCAATCGAGGCTCCTCCTACGAGCAGTACTTC

j_call: TRBJ1-4
d_call: .
v_call: TRBV6-6
clone_size: once
cdr3_aa: CASSYFRESEKLFF
cdr3_nt: TGTGCCAGCAGTTACTTCAGGGAGAGTGAAAAACTGTTTTTT

j_call: TRBJ2-7
d_call: .
v_call: TRBV5-8
clone_size: .
cdr3_aa: CASSLVGQGYEQYF
cdr3_nt: TGTGCCAGCAGCTTGGTAGGCCAGGGATACGAGCAGTACTTC

j_call: TRBJ2-1
d_call: .
v_call: TRBV10-3
clone_size: .
cdr3_aa: CAISVGGEGYNEQFF
cdr3_nt: TGTGCCATCAGTGTCGGCGGAGAAGGCTACAATGAGCAGTTCTTC

j_call: TRBJ2-7
d_call: TRBD1
v_call: TRBV4-1
clone_size: .
cdr3_aa: CASSLSAGTVYEQYF
cdr3_nt: TGCGCCAGCAGCCTTTCTGCCGGGACAGTTTACGAGCAGTACTTC

j_call: TRBJ2-7
d_call: .
v_call: TRBV18
clone_size: .
cdr3_aa: CASQSRASSYEQYF
cdr3_nt: TGTGCCAGCCAGAGCAGGGCCAGCTCCTACGAGCAGTACTTC

j_call: TRBJ2-1
d_call: .
v_call: TRBV7-9
clone_size: .
cdr3_aa: CASSLVKLDYDEQFF
cdr3_nt: TGTGCCAGCAGCTTAGTGAAGCTAGACTACGATGAGCAGTTCTTC

j_call: TRBJ2-7
d_call: TRBD2
v_call: TRBV4-3
clone_size: .
cdr3_aa: CASSQGLAATYEQYF
cdr3_nt: TGCGCCAGCAGCCAAGGGCTAGCGGCCACCTACGAGCAGTACTTC

j_call: TRBJ2-3
d_call: .
v_call: TRBV4-3
clone_size: .
cdr3_aa: CASSHSGGVDTQYF
cdr3_nt: TGCGCCAGCAGCCATAGCGGAGGCGTAGATACGCAGTATTTT

j_call: TRBJ2-4
d_call: TRBD2
v_call: TRBV28
clone_size: .
cdr3_aa: CASSSGLAGGLNIQYF
cdr3_nt: TGTGCCAGCAGTTCGGGACTAGCGGGAGGGCTTAACATTCAGTACTTC

j_call: TRBJ2-7
d_call: .
v_call: TRBV11-2
clone_size: .
cdr3_aa: CASSFTRSAYEQYF
cdr3_nt: TGTGCCAGCAGCTTTACCAGGAGTGCCTACGAGCAGTACTTC

j_call: TRBJ1-2
d_call: .
v_call: TRBV29-1
clone_size: .
cdr3_aa: CSVEDPVQGYGYTF
cdr3_nt: TGCAGCGTTGAAGATCCCGTACAGGGCTATGGCTACACCTTC

j_call: TRBJ1-1
d_call: TRBD1
v_call: TRBV6-4
clone_size: .
cdr3_aa: CASSRTGDTEAFF
cdr3_nt: TGTGCCAGCAGCAGAACAGGGGACACTGAAGCTTTCTTT

j_call: TRBJ2-2
d_call: TRBD2
v_call: TRBV4-3
clone_size: .
cdr3_aa: CASSQSLTGRVTGELFF
cdr3_nt: TGCGCCAGCAGCCAATCACTTACCGGGAGGGTCACCGGGGAGCTGTTTTTT